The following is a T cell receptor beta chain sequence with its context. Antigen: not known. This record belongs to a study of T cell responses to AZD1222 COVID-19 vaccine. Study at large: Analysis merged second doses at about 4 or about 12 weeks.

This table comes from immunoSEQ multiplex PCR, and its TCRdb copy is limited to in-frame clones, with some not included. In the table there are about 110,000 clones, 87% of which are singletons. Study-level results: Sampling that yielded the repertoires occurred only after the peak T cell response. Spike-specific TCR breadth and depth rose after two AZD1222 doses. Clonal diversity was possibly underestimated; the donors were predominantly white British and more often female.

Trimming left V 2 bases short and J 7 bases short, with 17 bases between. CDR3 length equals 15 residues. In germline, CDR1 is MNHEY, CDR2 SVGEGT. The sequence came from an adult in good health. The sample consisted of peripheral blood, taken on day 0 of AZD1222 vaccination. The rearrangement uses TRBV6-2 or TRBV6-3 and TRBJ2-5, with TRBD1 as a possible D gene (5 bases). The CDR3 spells CASSYGQGGFGTQYF. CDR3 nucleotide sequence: TGTGCCAGCAGTTACGGGCAGGGTGGTTTCGGGACCCAGTACTTC.